The following is a T cell receptor (beta chain) sequence with its context. The antigen remains undetermined. This entry comes from a study of STAT5B mutations in CD4+ large granular lymphocyte leukemia. Regarding the study as a whole: Top patient clones used TRBV06 genes more often: 8/27 versus 2/35 in controls.

This CDR3 contains 14 residues. The V end was cut by 3 bases, the J end by 1 base, with 9 bases between. Germline V gene lookup returns CDR1 MNHNY and CDR2 SVGAGI (reference sequence). TCRdb keeps only in-frame clones here, not all; method: immunoSEQ multiplex PCR. The sample holds about 48,000 clones, 70% seen once. The sequencing sample was made of CD4+ T cells from blood buffy coats. This TCR came from a human donor in good health. The rearrangement joins TRBV6-6 to TRBJ1-1; D remains unclear. The CDR3 DNA follows: TGTGCCAGCAGTTATGCGGCCCCGAACACTGAAGCTTTCTTT. Its translation is CASSYAAPNTEAFF.